This T cell receptor beta chain is drawn from a study of glioma-infiltrating T cells after dendritic cell vaccination (dated by TCRdb to the mid-2010s). With regard to the full study: The cohort included some 15 glioblastoma patients drawn from Phase I and II dendritic cell vaccination trials, of whom 9 were newly diagnosed and 6 had recurrent disease. The vaccine was prepared from monocyte-derived dendritic cells that were cultured for seven days with IL-4 and GM-CSF and then pulsed overnight with autologous tumor lysate. Patients received autologous tumor lysate-pulsed dendritic cell vaccination between about 2002 and 2013. In glioblastoma patients vaccinated with dendritic cells, deep sequencing of TCR beta CDR3 regions served to measure the amount of tumor-infiltrating lymphocytes and to compare repertoires between tumor and blood. TCR sequencing metrics, including TIL content and tumor-blood repertoire overlap, were correlated with survival after dendritic cell vaccination. Each patient was given three intradermal dendritic cell vaccine injections, spaced two weeks apart, in the arm below the axilla.

Comment on this clone: Its antigen remains unidentified. No base-level quality is on record; no much larger clone is a single base apart.

The germline V gene specifies SNHLY as CDR1 and FYNNEI as CDR2. A distance of 12 bases separates the germline ends of V and J, which lose 1 base and 2 bases respectively. From cysteine to phenylalanine, the CDR3 is 15 amino acids long. The kept DNA is CDR3 alone, 45 bases in frame from the first base. Study-wide findings and limitations: The cohort was small and heterogeneous, few patients had complete blood and tumor sets, and even fewer had initial-recurrent tumor pairs. Longer time to progression and overall survival after dendritic cell vaccination were predicted by higher estimated pretreatment TIL content. The TCR overlap response model with three groups was called speculative and said to need prospective validation. TCR clonality showed no direct relationship with survival, which suggests that a diverse polyclonal response may matter.

The time point tag for this specimen amounts to: after dendritic cell vaccination, including at tumor progression/relapse. To be selected, patients needed enough residual fresh-frozen tumor tissue and more than two years of available survival data. None of the glioblastoma patients carried an isocitrate dehydrogenase mutation, although molecular status otherwise varied. PBMC collection took place before vaccination, two weeks after the third vaccination, and at tumor progression if progression occurred. The Qiagen DNeasy Blood extraction Kit was used to extract genomic DNA. Using the immunoSEQ assay, TCRB CDR3 regions were amplified from approximately 2 micrograms of genomic DNA, or from all available DNA when less than that was on hand. The multiplex PCR relied on 60 forward primers for TCR V beta segments and 13 reverse primers for J beta segments. Synthetic control templates were spiked into each sample at limiting dilution to estimate reads per starting template. The Illumina HiSeq System generated sequencing reads of 87 bp. The authors' pipeline ran thus. PCR and sequencing errors were removed by a nearest neighbor algorithm that merged closely related sequences. TCR overlap was defined as the percentage of unique tumor TCR beta sequences that were also found in the peripheral blood of the same patient. As stored in TCRdb, this immuneACCESS dataset retains in-frame rearrangements with V and J assigned. A fraction of the clones does not appear; measured against another copy, unresolved V genes explain less than half of the discrepancy, and the remainder lacks a known reason. V and J calls and clone size follow that table, whereas D and trimming were derived from the DNA. This sample comprises tens of thousands of clones, roughly 80% of them detected only once. Around 16% of the sample is in the top ten clones.

This clonotype was sampled from a human donor with glioblastoma. This sequence uses TRBV2 and TRBJ2-7; TRBD2 could be the D gene, as 6 bases match. This specimen consisted of blood, obtained after dendritic cell vaccination. At the DNA level, the sequence is TGTGCCAGCAGTGAAGTTACGGGGGATCCCTACGAGCAGTACTTC. Its translation is CASSEVTGDPYEQYF.